Presented here are 30 T cell receptor beta chains from one specimen sequenced in a study of blood T cell repertoires in COVID-19. The table came from immunoSEQ multiplex PCR; TCRdb's copy has only in-frame clones and leaves some out. Of tens of thousands of clones detected, 80% to 95% appear once; the ten largest clones hold under 0.65%. The specimen sequenced was peripheral blood. The receptors shown here come from a middle-aged man with COVID-19, enrolled during active disease.

The V and J genes are TRBV29-1 and TRBJ2-1; 16 nucleotides match TRBD2. CDR1 SQVTM and CDR2 ANQGSEA come from the germline V gene. This CDR3 is built from 16 residues. Unmatched junction bases numbered 9, after V lost 0 bases and J lost 13 bases. The CDR3 region is CSVEESGTSGRGVQFF. In nucleotides, the CDR3 is TGCAGCGTTGAAGAATCGGGGACTAGCGGGAGGGGGGTCCAGTTCTTC.

CDR3 DNA: TGTGCCAGCAGCCAGGGGACAGGAATTAATTCACCCCTCCACTTT. Residues: CASSQGTGINSPLHF. The rearrangement links TRBV3-1 (or the pseudogene TRBV3-2) to TRBJ1-6, with 8 bases matching TRBD1. Trimming cost V 3 bases and J 6 bases; bases outside gene matches: 4. The CDR3 is made up of 15 amino acids. The germline CDR1 and CDR2 sequences are LGHDT and YNNKEL (reference sequence).

The V and J genes are TRBV7-2 and TRBJ2-5, with 12 bases identical to TRBD2. V dropped 5 bases and J dropped 6; count of bases not matched to a gene: 7. Germline-derived CDR1 and CDR2 are SGHTA and FQGNSA. The CDR3 is made up of 15 amino acids. The CDR3 protein is CASSPTSGSPQTQYF. The CDR3 bases are TGTGCCAGCAGCCCGACTAGCGGGAGCCCCCAGACCCAGTACTTC.

J is TRBJ1-2 and V is TRBV27; D unresolved. Germline loops: CDR1 MNHEY, CDR2 SMNVEV (reference sequence). V dropped 6 bases and J dropped 9 bases, with 17 bases sitting between them. The CDR3 is made up of 13 amino acids. In DNA, the CDR3 is TGTGCCAGCAGATATGGAAACGGCGGTCGCTACACCTTC. Encoded protein: CASRYGNGGRYTF.

The chain is built from TRBV12-3 or TRBV12-4 and TRBJ1-1; D gene unclear. The V gene lost 2 bases and the J gene lost 1 base, with 2 bases spanning the gap. The CDR3 spans 12 residues. The CDR3 DNA sequence: TGTGCCAGCAGTTTACGGAACACTGAAGCTTTCTTT. Its translation is CASSLRNTEAFF.

The rearrangement joins TRBV5-4 to TRBJ2-7; D might be TRBD2 (7 bases). From germline, CDR1 is SGHNT and CDR2 YYREEE (reference sequence). Trimming took 4 bases from V and 3 from J, leaving 14 bases between them. The CDR3 is 14 residues long. CDR3 amino acids: CASSIQRGGYEQYF. The DNA of the CDR3 is TGTGCCAGCAGCATCCAGAGGGGGGGCTACGAGCAGTACTTC.

The chain couples TRBV19 to TRBJ1-1; tentatively, D is TRBD1 (6 bases). The CDR3 sequence is 14 residues long. V dropped 4 bases and J dropped 0 bases, with 9 bases sitting between them. CDR1 is LNHDA, CDR2 SQIVND, per germline (reference sequence). CDR3 coding DNA: TGTGCCAGTAGTAATGACAGGTTGAACACTGAAGCTTTCTTT. Translated, it gives CASSNDRLNTEAFF.

This clone occurred a few times. The chain links TRBV7-2 to TRBJ1-2, with TRBD1 matching 7 bases. Germline V lookup: CDR1 SGHTA, CDR2 FQGNSA. The CDR3 is 12 residues long. V lost 5 bases, J lost 5 bases, and 2 bases stayed unmatched. Here the CDR3 reads CASSQTGYGYTF. In nucleotides, the CDR3 is TGTGCCAGCAGCCAGACAGGGTATGGCTACACCTTC.

The chain couples TRBV5-4 to TRBJ2-2; 8 bases align to TRBD2. The CDR3 is made up of 16 amino acids. Per germline, CDR1 SGHNT and CDR2 YYREEE (reference sequence). V shed 0 bases, J shed 5 bases, and the junction held 6 bases outside the gene matches. CDR3 DNA sequence: TGTGCCAGCAGCTTGGGACGGGAGGGTGGTACCGGGGAGCTGTTTTTT. This sequence encodes CASSLGREGGTGELFF.

V and J are TRBV5-4 and TRBJ2-3; TRBD2 matches at 15 bases. CDR3 length: 17 residues. After removal of 3 bases from V and 4 bases from J, the junction contained 6 bases not matched to a gene. Germline CDR1 and CDR2: SGHNT and YYREEE (reference sequence). CDR3 residues: CASSSGLAGGAADTQYF. The CDR3 DNA sequence: TGTGCCAGCAGCTCAGGACTAGCGGGAGGGGCGGCAGATACGCAGTATTTT.

The chain uses TRBV5-6 and TRBJ1-2; 8 bases line up with TRBD1. The CDR3 is 15 amino acids. Germline lookup yields CDR1 SGHDT and CDR2 YYEEEE. Germline trimming cut 2 bases from V and 3 bases from J; bases unmatched to any gene: 6. The CDR3, as DNA: TGTGCCAGCAGCTTCTACCCACAGGGGGACTATGGCTACACCTTC. Translating gives CASSFYPQGDYGYTF.

The V call is TRBV4-2, the J call TRBJ2-5, with a tentative D call TRBD1 (6 bases). Trimming removed 4 bases at V and 2 bases at J, with 20 bases between. This CDR3 contains 17 residues. The germline CDR1 and CDR2 sequences are LGHNA and YNFKEQ. The CDR3 coding sequence is TGTGCCAGCAGCCCCCGGGTAGAGGGGGTGGAACAAGAGACCCAGTACTTC. Translating it yields CASSPRVEGVEQETQYF.

The chain recombines TRBV3-1 (or the pseudogene TRBV3-2) with TRBJ1-2; TRBD1 might be the D (6 bases). The germline V and J ends were trimmed by 0 bases and 4 bases, with 18 bases remaining between them. The CDR3 totals 17 residues. Germline V gene lookup returns CDR1 LGHDT and CDR2 YNNKEL (reference sequence). Written as DNA, the CDR3 is TGTGCCAGCAGCCAAGATCGGCACAGGGAAATTTCCTATGGCTACACCTTC. Its translation: CASSQDRHREISYGYTF.

The genes are TRBV30 and TRBJ1-3; 7 positions match TRBD1. After removal of 0 bases from V and 0 bases from J, the junction contained 14 bases not matched to a gene. This CDR3 has 19 residues. CDR1 and CDR2 from the germline V gene are GTSNPN and SVGIG (reference sequence). This CDR3 is CAWSVPAPDRPSSGNTIYF. The CDR3 DNA is TGTGCCTGGAGTGTACCCGCCCCGGACAGGCCGAGCTCTGGAAACACCATATATTTT.

The V call is TRBV28, the J call TRBJ2-3, with 8 bases that match TRBD1. The junction had 2 bases not matched to a gene; V was cut back by 2 bases and J by 7 bases. The CDR3 is made up of 13 amino acids. Per the germline V gene, CDR1 is MDHEN and CDR2 is SYDVKM. Here the CDR3 reads CASSLQGAYTQYF. CDR3 nucleotides: TGTGCCAGCAGTTTACAGGGGGCTTATACGCAGTATTTT.

The chain has TRBV18 and TRBJ2-5; TRBD2 matches 14 bases. The length of the CDR3 is 17 residues. Germline loops: CDR1 KGHSH, CDR2 LQKENI. V trimming: 6 bases; J trimming: 2 bases; junction bases outside the gene matches: 8. Here the CDR3 reads CASSGTSGSVAQETQYF. CDR3 bases: TGTGCCAGCTCGGGGACTAGCGGGAGTGTGGCACAAGAGACCCAGTACTTC.

The V call is TRBV15, the J call TRBJ2-7; 12 bases fit TRBD2. Germline loops: CDR1 LNHNV, CDR2 YYDKDF (reference sequence). V lost 0 bases and J lost 5; bases outside the gene matches: 8. CDR3 length equals 17 residues. The CDR3 bases are TGTGCCACCAGCAGAGATGGCCTAGCGGGAGGGCCCAACGAGCAGTACTTC. It encodes CATSRDGLAGGPNEQYF.

This chain joins TRBV7-3 and TRBJ2-1, with TRBD2 identical over 10 bases. The CDR3 spans 22 residues. Germline CDR1 SGHTA, CDR2 FQGTGA. The trim removed 5 bases at V and 4 bases at J, leaving 26 bases unmatched. The CDR3 nucleotides read TGTGCCAGCAGCCCGACGCCCCGCCAGGCTATGGGACTAGCGAACCCATACAATGAGCAGTTCTTC. Protein sequence: CASSPTPRQAMGLANPYNEQFF.

This clone was counted a few times. Because the CDR3's place on the DNA is in doubt, the DNA is left out and the CDR3 is given as listed by TCRdb. The chain couples TRBV9 to TRBJ2-1; TRBD1, as called in the table, went unchecked against the DNA. The germline CDR1 and CDR2 sequences are SGDLS and YYNGEE. Ends included, the CDR3 has 13 residues. CDR3 residues: CASSVASGTGMFF.

V is TRBV5-5 and J is TRBJ1-2, with TRBD1 identical over 7 bases. The CDR3 is 14 residues long. CDR1 SGHKS and CDR2 YYEKEE come from the germline V gene (reference sequence). The junction had 9 bases not matched to a gene; V was cut back by 5 bases and J by 5 bases. The CDR3 loop is CASRLDRAPYGYTF. CDR3 nucleotide sequence: TGTGCCAGCAGGCTAGACAGGGCTCCTTATGGCTACACCTTC.

For the CDR3, the DNA is TGTGCCTGGAGTGTACCGGGTATGAACACTGAAGCTTTCTTT. Protein product: CAWSVPGMNTEAFF. The J gene is TRBJ1-1, the V gene TRBV30; D is unresolved. Germline V lookup: CDR1 GTSNPN, CDR2 SVGIG (reference sequence). The length of the CDR3 is 14 residues. The ends were cut back, 0 bases at V and 0 bases at J, with 8 bases in the middle.

In this sample, this clone turned up once. This chain uses TRBV30 with TRBJ2-7; the D gene is possibly TRBD1 (5 bases). Germline CDR1 and CDR2: GTSNPN and SVGIG (reference sequence). The CDR3 has 13 residues. The ends were cut back, 2 bases at V and 1 base at J, with 9 bases in the middle. CDR3 region: CAWSSTGSYEQYF. CDR3 coding DNA: TGTGCCTGGAGTTCTACAGGATCCTACGAGCAGTACTTC.

This chain uses TRBV29-1 with TRBJ2-3; TRBD2 is a possible D gene (5 bases). The CDR3 is 14 amino acids. V lost 3 bases and J 0 bases, leaving 10 bases between the germline ends. Germline V gene lookup returns CDR1 SQVTM and CDR2 ANQGSEA. CDR3 residues: CSVDGLISTDTQYF. The CDR3 bases are TGCAGCGTTGACGGACTCATCAGCACAGATACGCAGTATTTT.

The chain uses TRBV7-9 and TRBJ1-5; a possible D gene is TRBD1 (6 bases). Germline values: CDR1 SEHNR, CDR2 FQNEAQ (reference sequence). The CDR3 has 15 amino acids. Trimming shortened V by 5 bases and J by 5 bases, and 16 bases separated the two germline ends. CDR3 DNA sequence: TGTGCCAGCAGCCCAACCGGGGGGGGCGATCAGCCCCAGCATTTT. Residues: CASSPTGGGDQPQHF.

This chain uses TRBV19 with TRBJ1-5; 7 positions agree with TRBD1. This CDR3 contains 15 residues. V lost 4 bases to trimming and J lost 0 bases; unmatched junction nucleotides: 3. Germline CDR1 and CDR2: LNHDA and SQIVND (reference sequence). The CDR3 DNA reads TGTGCCAGTAGTACAGGGGGGTATAGCAATCAGCCCCAGCATTTT. Protein product: CASSTGGYSNQPQHF.

The rearrangement links TRBV5-4 to TRBJ2-7; 9 bases align to TRBD1. There are 17 residues in the CDR3. The junction had 13 bases not matched to a gene; V was cut back by 3 bases and J by 3 bases. In germline, CDR1 is SGHNT, CDR2 YYREEE (reference sequence). CDR3 DNA sequence: TGTGCCAGCAGCTCACGCCAAGATACAGGGGGCTTCTACGAGCAGTACTTC. Protein product: CASSSRQDTGGFYEQYF. Together with reference TRBV5-4 and TRBJ2-7, the CDR3 gives the full variable domain: ETGVTQSPTHLIKTRGQQVTLRCSSQSGHNTVSWYQQALGQGPQFIFQYYREEENGRGNFPPRFSGLQFPNYSSELNVNALELDDSALYLCASSSRQDTGGFYEQYFGPGTRLTVT.

The chain uses TRBV28 and TRBJ2-7; D is perhaps TRBD1 (6 bases). CDR1 is MDHEN, CDR2 SYDVKM, per germline. The CDR3 spans 16 residues. The V gene lost 4 bases and the J gene lost 6 bases, with 22 bases spanning the gap. The chain's CDR3 is CASSSLTGLTISEQYF. CDR3 coding DNA: TGTGCCAGCAGTTCCTTGACAGGACTTACAATCTCCGAGCAGTACTTC.

The chain is built from TRBV6-5 and TRBJ1-1; a possible D gene is TRBD1 (5 bases). The germline V gene encodes CDR1 MNHEY and CDR2 SVGAGI. Trimming removed 2 bases from V and 0 bases from J, with 13 bases in between. CDR3 length: 16 amino acids. CDR3 nucleotides: TGTGCCAGCAGTTACGTGGGGCGGGGCCTGAACACTGAAGCTTTCTTT. Translated: CASSYVGRGLNTEAFF.

The rearrangement uses TRBV2 and TRBJ2-5, with 11 bases aligning to TRBD2. The CDR3 has 17 amino acids. Looked up from germline, CDR1 is SNHLY and CDR2 is FYNNEI. The V segment lost 0 bases and the J segment 1 base; nucleotides outside the gene matches: 4. CDR3: CASSEAVAGGSQETQYF. CDR3 bases: TGTGCCAGCAGTGAAGCGGTAGCGGGAGGGTCCCAAGAGACCCAGTACTTC. The whole variable domain, remainder taken from reference TRBV2 and TRBJ2-5, is EPEVTQTPSHQVTQMGQEVILRCVPISNHLYFYWYRQILGQKVEFLVSFYNNEISEKSEIFDDQFSVERPDGSNFTLKIRSTKLEDSAMYFCASSEAVAGGSQETQYFGPGTRLLVL.

V and J are TRBV5-1 and TRBJ2-1; D is ambiguous. This CDR3 spans 16 amino acids. The V gene's germline CDR1 is SGHRS and CDR2 YFSETQ. V dropped 0 bases and J dropped 9 bases, with 19 bases sitting between them. Here the CDR3 DNA reads TGCGCCAGCAGCTTGGATGGAGCCTCGGCTCGTTTTGAGCAGTTCTTC. As protein: CASSLDGASARFEQFF.